These 21 T cell receptor beta chains were sequenced from one sample in a study of blood T cell repertoires in COVID-19. Using immunoSEQ multiplex PCR, the repertoire was profiled, and TCRdb retains in-frame clones only, with some absent. This repertoire shows around 120,000 clones, over 75% found once; its top ten account for 32%. The sample was peripheral blood. The source is a woman older than 75 with acute or convalescent COVID-19.

V and J are TRBV5-1 and TRBJ1-2; no reliable D call. The CDR3 loop spans 12 amino acids. V was cut by 0 bases and J by 8 bases, with 8 bases left in between. Germline CDR1 and CDR2: SGHRS and YFSETQ. CDR3 region: CASSLDGLGYTF. CDR3 in DNA: TGCGCCAGCAGCTTGGACGGGTTAGGCTACACCTTC. Full variable domain (missing parts from reference TRBV5-1 and TRBJ1-2): KAGVTQTPRYLIKTRGQQVTLSCSPISGHRSVSWYQQTPGQGLQFLFEYFSETQRNKGNFPGRFSGRQFSNSRSEMNVSTLELGDSALYLCASSLDGLGYTFGSGTRLTVV.

The chain joins TRBV27 to TRBJ1-1; D is ambiguous. Trimming cost V 6 bases and J 1 base, with 9 bases left between them. Per the germline V gene, CDR1 is MNHEY and CDR2 is SMNVEV (reference sequence). The CDR3 sequence is 13 residues long. In DNA form, the CDR3 reads TGTGCCAGCAGGTGGGAGGGGAACACTGAAGCTTTCTTT. As protein: CASRWEGNTEAFF.

V usage is TRBV28 and J usage is TRBJ2-1; the match to TRBD1 covers 7 bases. The CDR3 contains 14 residues. The trim removed 6 bases at V and 7 bases at J, leaving 9 bases unmatched. Germline V gives CDR1 MDHEN, CDR2 SYDVKM. The CDR3 region is CASSTGTDRNEQFF. In DNA form, the CDR3 reads TGTGCCAGCAGCACCGGGACAGACAGGAATGAGCAGTTCTTC.

The gene calls are TRBV4-3 and TRBJ1-1; D is unresolved. Germline assignment: CDR1 LGHNA and CDR2 YSLEER. Trimming stripped 3 bases from V and 4 bases from J, with 9 bases between. The CDR3 contains 13 residues. Written as DNA, the CDR3 is TGCGCCAGCAGCCAGTATCCGGGCACTGAAGCTTTCTTT. It yields the protein CASSQYPGTEAFF.

J is TRBJ2-1 and V is TRBV28; maybe TRBD2 (6 bases). Germline lookup yields CDR1 MDHEN and CDR2 SYDVKM. Trimming removed 6 bases from V and 3 bases from J, with 18 bases in between. The CDR3 totals 16 residues. CDR3 region: CASRTGGTAVYNEQFF. The CDR3 DNA reads TGTGCCAGCAGGACCGGCGGGACGGCAGTCTACAATGAGCAGTTCTTC.

This chain connects TRBV4-3 to TRBJ1-2; D remains unclear. Trimming removed 0 bases at V and 4 bases at J, with 15 bases between. The germline gives CDR1 LGHNA, CDR2 YSLEER. The CDR3 contains 16 residues. The CDR3 loop is CASSQDPRYDRYGYTF. As DNA, the CDR3 is TGCGCCAGCAGCCAAGATCCCAGGTACGACCGCTATGGCTACACCTTC.

V usage is TRBV4-2 and J usage is TRBJ1-4; no firm D call. The length of the CDR3 is 11 residues. In germline, CDR1 is LGHNA, CDR2 YNFKEQ. The V end was cut by 3 bases, the J end by 8 bases, with 4 bases between. Here the CDR3 reads CASSQGEKLFF. The CDR3 bases are TGTGCCAGCAGCCAGGGCGAAAAACTGTTTTTT.

In this sample, this clone turned up once. This sequence joins TRBV30 and TRBJ2-3, with D possibly TRBD2 on 5 matching bases. The CDR3 extends over 14 amino acids. V lost 3 bases and J lost 4, with 14 bases in between. Germline V gene lookup returns CDR1 GTSNPN and CDR2 SVGIG (reference sequence). The CDR3 sequence is CAWSQVGASDTQYF. The CDR3 DNA reads TGTGCCTGGAGCCAGGTGGGAGCTTCAGATACGCAGTATTTT.

This clone was counted once. The rearrangement joins TRBV7-2 to TRBJ1-2; D call uncertain. V was cut by 3 bases and J by 6 bases, with 11 bases left in between. The CDR3 extends over 13 amino acids. Germline CDR1 and CDR2: SGHTA and FQGNSA. The CDR3 spells CASSFVPADGYTF. CDR3 coding DNA: TGTGCCAGCAGCTTCGTCCCCGCGGATGGCTACACCTTC.

This chain connects TRBV27 to TRBJ1-3; TRBD1 matches 10 bases. Germline lookup yields CDR1 MNHEY and CDR2 SMNVEV (reference sequence). The CDR3 runs to 16 residues. V shed 5 bases, J shed 4 bases, and the junction held 8 bases outside the gene matches. Written as DNA, the CDR3 is TGTGCCAGCAGTCCCCGGGACAGGGGAGAAGGAAACACCATATATTTT. Its protein product is CASSPRDRGEGNTIYF.

This clone has just a few counts. This chain connects TRBV28 to TRBJ1-6, with TRBD1 matching over 7 bases. V dropped 3 bases and J dropped 5; count of bases not matched to a gene: 4. Germline values: CDR1 MDHEN, CDR2 SYDVKM. There are 15 residues in the CDR3. The CDR3 region has the DNA TGTGCCAGCAGTTTGACAGGGCAAAATAATTCACCCCTCCACTTT. Its protein product is CASSLTGQNNSPLHF.

Of note for this clone: Its ends do not fully match the called genes, so a read error is possible. The sample carries other DNA sequences with the same CDR3. This chain links TRBV27 with TRBJ2-2, with 7 bases identical to TRBD1. The CDR3 length is 15 residues. Germline V gives CDR1 MNHEY, CDR2 SMNVEV (reference sequence). The chain's CDR3 is CASSAGTVPTGELFF. DNA for the CDR3: TGTGCCAGCAGTGCCGGGACAGTACCCACCGGGGAGCTATTTTTT.

The J gene is TRBJ2-5, the V gene TRBV11-2; tentatively, D is TRBD1 (6 bases). Trimming removed 1 base from V and 9 bases from J, with 18 bases in between. Germline V gives CDR1 SGHAT, CDR2 FQNNGV. The CDR3 spans 15 residues. The CDR3 here is CASSLVPGPQGPQYF. The CDR3 DNA reads as TGTGCCAGCAGCTTAGTCCCCGGGCCACAGGGCCCCCAGTACTTC.

The rearrangement joins TRBV4-2 to TRBJ1-4, with D unresolved. Germline-derived CDR1 and CDR2 are LGHNA and YNFKEQ. V was shortened by 3 bases and J by 0 bases, with 11 bases between the two germline ends. CDR3 length: 16 amino acids. The CDR3 sequence is CASSQSYSATNEKLFF. In nucleotides, the CDR3 is TGTGCCAGCAGCCAGTCCTACAGTGCAACTAATGAAAAACTGTTTTTT.

V is TRBV7-2 and J is TRBJ2-3, with TRBD2 identical over 8 bases. CDR1 is SGHTA and CDR2 is FQGNSA in the germline V gene. The CDR3 is 19 amino acids. V lost 0 bases and J lost 2; bases outside the gene matches: 13. The CDR3 DNA sequence: TGTGCCAGCAGCTTAGCGAATCCCTGGTTGCGGGGGGCCACAGATACGCAGTATTTT. This codes for CASSLANPWLRGATDTQYF.

This chain joins TRBV9 and TRBJ1-5; TRBD1 matches at 8 bases. With V trimmed by 2 bases and J by 0 bases, 4 bases remained unmatched. CDR3 length: 16 residues. Germline CDR1 reads SGDLS; CDR2 reads YYNGEE. CDR3 nucleotides: TGTGCCAGCAGCGTGGGACAGGCTCATAGCAATCAGCCCCAGCATTTT. Translating it yields CASSVGQAHSNQPQHF. The full variable domain, its missing parts supplied by reference TRBV9 and TRBJ1-5, is DSGVTQTPKHLITATGQRVTLRCSPRSGDLSVYWYQQSLDQGLQFLIQYYNGEERAKGNILERFSAQQFPDLHSELNLSSLELGDSALYFCASSVGQAHSNQPQHFGDGTRLSIL.

The chain uses TRBV7-8 and TRBJ2-7; the match to TRBD1 covers 7 bases. After removal of 4 bases from V and 2 bases from J, the junction contained 5 bases not matched to a gene. Germline lookup yields CDR1 SGHVS and CDR2 FQNEAQ. This CDR3 has 14 amino acids. CDR3 in amino acids: CASSSTGIAYEQYF. The CDR3 region has the DNA TGTGCCAGCAGCTCGACAGGGATCGCCTACGAGCAGTACTTC.

V gene TRBV28 combines with J gene TRBJ2-7, with 13 bases that match TRBD2. V lost 6 bases and J lost 3; bases outside the gene matches: 2. This CDR3 is 14 amino acids long. Germline lookup yields CDR1 MDHEN and CDR2 SYDVKM. CDR3 residues: CASSRLAGGYEQYF. For the CDR3, the DNA is TGTGCCAGCAGCCGACTAGCGGGGGGCTACGAGCAGTACTTC. Using reference TRBV28 and TRBJ2-7 for the parts outside the CDR3, the full variable domain is DVKVTQSSRYLVKRTGEKVFLECVQDMDHENMFWYRQDPGLGLRLIYFSYDVKMKEKGDIPEGYSVSREKKERFSLILESASTNQTSMYLCASSRLAGGYEQYFGPGTRLTVT.

V is TRBV27 and J is TRBJ1-4, with a possible D match to TRBD1 (5 bases). V lost 1 base and J lost 0, with 9 bases in between. This CDR3 has 16 amino acids. Germline-derived CDR1 and CDR2 are MNHEY and SMNVEV (reference sequence). The CDR3 spells CASSLFPGATNEKLFF. CDR3 sequence (DNA): TGTGCCAGCAGTTTATTTCCGGGGGCAACTAATGAAAAACTGTTTTTT.

J is TRBJ2-5 and V is TRBV6-5; 9 bases align to TRBD1. Germline trimming cut 6 bases from V and 5 bases from J; bases unmatched to any gene: 4. Germline values: CDR1 MNHEY, CDR2 SVGAGI. The CDR3 spans 13 residues. DNA for the CDR3: TGTGCCAGCAGCCACAGGGGGCCGGAGACCCAGTACTTC. Translation gives CASSHRGPETQYF.

This chain connects TRBV6-2 or TRBV6-3 to TRBJ1-6; 10 bases map to TRBD1. J lost 6 bases, V lost 6 bases, and 11 bases had no gene match. The CDR3 is 17 residues long. The germline V gene encodes CDR1 MNHEY and CDR2 SVGEGT. The CDR3 bases are TGTGCCAGCAGCTCGTCCCGGGACAGGGGTCGTAATTCACCCCTCCACTTT. As protein: CASSSSRDRGRNSPLHF.